These 3 T cell receptor beta chains originate from one sample sequenced in a study of response to subunit inactivated influenza vaccine. TCRdb used MiXCR to reprocess the RT-PCR reads, holding one entry per CDR3 protein. The sample holds about 610,000 distinct CDR3 sequences, 11% to 15% seen once. Sequenced here: PBMCs from blood, sampled 11 to 12 days after vaccination. The source of these receptors is a man in his fifties who received an inactivated influenza vaccine.

This clonotype was counted between two and nine times. The rearrangement joins TRBV25-1 to TRBJ1-2; D perhaps matches TRBD1 (5 bases). CDR1 and CDR2 from the germline V gene are MGHDK and SYGVNS. This CDR3 is built from 13 residues. V lost 5 bases and J lost 4, with 11 bases in between. CDR3: CASSHRTGYGYTF. DNA for the CDR3: TGTGCCAGCAGTCACAGGACGGGCTATGGCTACACCTTC.

This clonotype was picked up a small number of times. V is TRBV4-2 and J is TRBJ1-5, with 12 bases matching TRBD1. The CDR3 has 16 amino acids. CDR1 and CDR2 from the germline V gene are LGHNA and YNFKEQ. The J segment lost 2 bases and the V segment lost 4 bases, leaving 3 bases of the junction unmatched. CDR3 DNA: TGTGCCAGCAGCCGGGACAGGGGGCGAGGCAATCAGCCCCAGCATTTT. This sequence encodes CASSRDRGRGNQPQHF.

This chain connects TRBV7-2 to TRBJ2-1; 7 bases are a match to TRBD1. The V segment lost 3 bases and the J segment 4 bases; nucleotides outside the gene matches: 6. CDR3 length: 15 residues. Germline CDR1 SGHTA, CDR2 FQGNSA. The CDR3 region is CASSFPGQNYNEQFF. In DNA form, the CDR3 reads TGTGCCAGCAGCTTCCCGGGACAGAATTACAATGAGCAGTTCTTC.